Detailed here is one T cell receptor beta chain. Antigen: not known. V was clipped by 4 bases and J by 9 bases; unmatched bases: 11. Germline values: CDR1 LNHDA, CDR2 SQIVND (reference sequence). The length of the CDR3 is 16 residues. The record originates from a study of cytomegalovirus exposure and HLA in healthy donors. The overall study: From about 179 million T cells, an earlier analysis saw 120 million or so unique TCR beta sequences.

Overall study results and limits: Cytomegalovirus status was reportedly diagnosed by the classifier with high specificity and sensitivity.

The PCR contained 60 Vbeta and 13 Jbeta primers. The data were produced by immunoSEQ multiplex PCR, yet TCRdb's version contains in-frame clones alone and is incomplete. The sample includes 190,000 or so clones, 79% of them seen just once. The chain carries TRBV19 and TRBJ2-1; TRBD2 matches at 11 bases. The source of this sequence is a girl aged 5-17 years in good health and CMV-seropositive. The source material was PBMCs. Here the CDR3 DNA reads TGTGCCAGTAGTACCCGACTAGCGGGGTACGGGCGTGAGCAGTTCTTC. It encodes CASSTRLAGYGREQFF.